The source of this T cell receptor beta chain is a study of T cell repertoires in cytomegalovirus infection (dated by TCRdb to about 2019). Describing the broader study: Peptide stimulations targeted recently identified HLA-C-restricted CMV epitopes, whose presentation resists viral immunomodulation, together with well-studied HLA-B-restricted epitopes. Because public TCR beta signatures pointed to carriage of CMV infection together with the matching HLA type, the HLA type of each donor mattered for the analysis.

V drops 4 bases and J drops 0 bases, leaving 13 bases in between. The germline V gene supplies CDR1 SGDLS and CDR2 YYNGEE. The CDR3 measures 16 amino acids from cysteine to phenylalanine. The DNA shown is the 48-base CDR3, in frame from base 1. Summary of the overall study and its limitations: In both this cohort and an independent roughly 360-donor cohort, the cumulative frequency of public TCR beta family members distinguished carriers of CMV infection plus the relevant HLA type. In the ex vivo response, HLA-C-restricted CMV-specific TCR beta clonotypes were dominant, and in two of eight donors the single most frequent clonotype came from this HLA-C-restricted group.

The sample's treatment or condition, from its label and the paper: in vitro stimulation with specific CMV peptide epitopes to enrich CMV-specific T cells. This sample was sequenced with an Illumina HiSeq 1500. The public sequencing data were trimmed at Q25 with fastp and processed into clonotypes with MiXCR by TCRdb, which kept only in-frame beta chains. Every entry covers one CDR3 protein and lists the most common genes and DNA from its rows. The sample table lists about half a million distinct CDR3 sequences, around 35% of them with a count of one. The ten most abundant clones make up around a sixth of the sample. Worth noting for this clonotype: Its antigen remains unidentified. There are no base qualities to consult, and no much larger clone falls within one base.

This receptor was obtained from a human donor in good health (CMV status not recorded). Some clones in this sample may be carry-over from other donors' samples. The chain uses TRBV9 and TRBJ1-4; the D gene is perhaps TRBD1, on 6 matching bases. The sample was cultured PBMCs, taken from culture after CMV antigen stimulation. The encoded CDR3 is CASSLTGGPTNEKLFF. At the DNA level, the sequence is TGTGCCAGCAGCTTAACGGGGGGCCCAACTAATGAAAAACTGTTTTTT.